Below, 24 T cell receptor beta chains from the same sample are listed, as sequenced in a study of T cell repertoires in cytomegalovirus infection. TCRdb re-called the reads with MiXCR, one entry per CDR3 protein. This sample carries fewer than 1,000,000 distinct CDR3 sequences, roughly a third of them seen once, and the ten largest clones take under 15%. These receptors' targets are unknown. Material: cultured CD8+ T cells from PBMCs, obtained from culture after CMV antigen stimulation. The receptor source for this set is a human donor in good health (CMV status not recorded). Some clones in this sample may be carry-over from other donors' samples.

V is TRBV12-3 or TRBV12-4 and J is TRBJ2-3, with no clear D. Trimming removed 1 base from V and 2 bases from J, with 7 bases in between. The CDR3 is 14 amino acids. The CDR3 sequence: CASSLGAPTDTQYF. CDR3 nucleotides: TGTGCCAGCAGTTTAGGGGCGCCCACAGATACGCAGTATTTT.

This clonotype has ten or more counts. The CDR3 coding sequence is TGTGCCAGCAGCACAAGAGGGGATATCGATACGCAGTATTTT. Translating gives CASSTRGDIDTQYF. This chain connects TRBV7-8 to TRBJ2-3, with D possibly called TRBD1 or TRBD2 (5 bases each). CDR3 size: 14 residues. V gave up 5 bases and J gave up 6 bases, with 15 bases separating them. Per the germline V gene, CDR1 is SGHVS and CDR2 is FQNEAQ.

V usage is TRBV14 and J usage is TRBJ2-1; D gene uncertain. The CDR3 runs to 16 residues. Deletions cut 0 bases from V and 10 bases from J, with 19 bases between. Germline V gene data show CDR1 as SGHDN and CDR2 as FVKESK. CDR3 loop: CASSQDTATSLTEQFF. The CDR3 nucleotides read TGTGCCAGCAGCCAAGATACAGCCACCTCCCTCACGGAGCAGTTCTTC. The entire variable domain, with the rest obtained from reference TRBV14 and TRBJ2-1, is as follows: EAGVTQFPSHSVIEKGQTVTLRCDPISGHDNLYWYRRVMGKEIKFLLHFVKESKQDESGMPNNRFLAERTGGTYSTLKVQPAELEDSGVYFCASSQDTATSLTEQFFGPGTRLTVL.

V and J are TRBV9 and TRBJ2-3; 7 bases fit TRBD2. The CDR3 runs 15 residues. Looked up from germline, CDR1 is SGDLS and CDR2 is YYNGEE. The junction had 6 bases not matched to a gene; V was cut back by 1 base and J by 4 bases. CDR3 bases: TGTGCCAGCAGCGTATCCGGGGGGACGGCAGATACGCAGTATTTT. Translation gives CASSVSGGTADTQYF. Together with reference TRBV9 and TRBJ2-3, the CDR3 gives the full variable domain: DSGVTQTPKHLITATGQRVTLRCSPRSGDLSVYWYQQSLDQGLQFLIQYYNGEERAKGNILERFSAQQFPDLHSELNLSSLELGDSALYFCASSVSGGTADTQYFGPGTRLTVL.

This clonotype was seen ten or more times. This rearrangement joins TRBV12-3 or TRBV12-4 to TRBJ2-2; D not resolved. Trimming pared 6 bases from V and 9 bases from J, leaving 5 bases between. There are 10 residues in the CDR3. CDR3 loop: CASSERELFF. In DNA, the CDR3 is TGTGCCAGCAGCGAGAGGGAGCTGTTTTTT.

This clonotype showed up just a few times. V usage is TRBV27 and J usage is TRBJ1-5; D unresolved. Germline assignment: CDR1 MNHEY and CDR2 SMNVEV (reference sequence). The CDR3 has 13 amino acids. Deletions cut 6 bases from V and 4 bases from J, with 10 bases between. CDR3 residues: CASRDGPNQPQHF. As DNA, the CDR3 is TGTGCCAGCAGGGACGGCCCGAATCAGCCCCAGCATTTT.

In its sample, this clonotype was seen once. The genes are TRBV20-1 and TRBJ1-5, with D possibly TRBD1 on 5 matching bases. V lost 7 bases and J 2 bases, leaving 18 bases between the germline ends. Per germline, CDR1 DFQATT and CDR2 SNEGSKA (reference sequence). The CDR3 is 15 amino acids. CDR3 sequence: CSDSQESLGNQPQHF. The CDR3 nucleotides read TGCAGTGACTCACAGGAGTCGCTGGGCAATCAGCCCCAGCATTTT.

The rearrangement joins TRBV18 to TRBJ1-5; 7 nucleotides agree with TRBD1. V gave up 2 bases and J gave up 2 bases; unmatched junction bases: 6. The CDR3 has 16 amino acids. Germline V lookup: CDR1 KGHSH, CDR2 LQKENI. CDR3 DNA sequence: TGTGCCAGCTCACCAGAGGAGCAGGGGGGCAATCAGCCCCAGCATTTT. Translation: CASSPEEQGGNQPQHF.

This clonotype was counted once. The chain links TRBV7-6 to TRBJ1-5; D is undetermined. V lost 8 bases to trimming and J lost 3 bases, with 20 bases between them. There are 16 residues in the CDR3. In germline, CDR1 is SGHVS, CDR2 FNYEAQ. CDR3 loop: CASPSPRIGLNQPQHF. CDR3 bases: TGTGCCAGCCCTTCCCCCCGTATAGGGCTCAATCAGCCCCAGCATTTT.

This clonotype was detected ten times or more. CDR3 nucleotides: TGTGCCAGCAGCTTCTCCGGGACAGGGGGTTCGGAGACCCAGTACTTC. It translates to CASSFSGTGGSETQYF. The rearrangement uses TRBV7-9 and TRBJ2-5; 11 bases map to TRBD1. The CDR3 length is 16 residues. Germline V CDR1 and CDR2: SEHNR, FQNEAQ (reference sequence). Losses at the gene ends were 3 bases for V and 5 bases for J; bases not matched to a gene: 8.

V and J are TRBV5-6 and TRBJ2-5; 7 bases line up with TRBD1. Trimming at V came to 4 bases and at J to 5 bases, leaving 8 bases not matched to a gene. The CDR3 sequence is 14 residues long. Looked up from germline, CDR1 is SGHDT and CDR2 is YYEEEE. The CDR3 DNA follows: TGTGCCAGCAGCCCGGACAGGCCTGGGGAGACCCAGTACTTC. This codes for CASSPDRPGETQYF.

This clonotype has a handful of counts. The chain has TRBV7-9 and TRBJ2-2; 13 nucleotides align to TRBD2. Germline CDR1 is SEHNR and CDR2 is FQNEAQ (reference sequence). With 5 bases clipped from V and 3 bases from J, the junction kept 12 bases outside the gene matches. The CDR3 is 19 residues long. CDR3 region: CASSPRTSGGLRYTGELFF. DNA of the CDR3: TGTGCCAGCAGCCCGCGGACTAGCGGGGGCCTAAGATACACCGGGGAGCTGTTTTTT.

This clonotype was found many times. The rearrangement joins TRBV7-8 to TRBJ1-2; 8 nucleotides align to TRBD1. This CDR3 comprises 12 residues. Germline V gene sequence: CDR1 SGHVS, CDR2 FQNEAQ. The J segment lost 4 bases and the V segment lost 10 bases, leaving 5 bases of the junction unmatched. The CDR3 coding sequence is TGTGCCATCTGGACAGGGATCTATGGCTACACCTTC. Translation: CAIWTGIYGYTF.

The chain combines TRBV27 with TRBJ1-1; D possibly corresponds to TRBD1 (6 bases). Per germline, CDR1 MNHEY and CDR2 SMNVEV (reference sequence). CDR3 length equals 16 residues. Trimming pared 2 bases from V and 0 bases from J, leaving 13 bases between. In DNA form, the CDR3 reads TGTGCCAGCAGTTTAAGGGCGGGGGGCTTGAACACTGAAGCTTTCTTT. Its translation is CASSLRAGGLNTEAFF.

The rearrangement links TRBV20-1 to TRBJ2-3; D possibly matches TRBD1 or TRBD2 (5 bases each). CDR3 length: 17 residues. Per germline, CDR1 DFQATT and CDR2 SNEGSKA (reference sequence). The V gene lost 3 bases and the J gene lost 1 base, with 20 bases spanning the gap. The CDR3 sequence is CSARFRGVSSGTDTQYF. In nucleotides, the CDR3 is TGCAGTGCTAGGTTTAGGGGAGTGTCTTCGGGCACAGATACGCAGTATTTT.

V and J are TRBV19 and TRBJ2-6, with 7 bases fitting TRBD1. Germline CDR1 LNHDA, CDR2 SQIVND (reference sequence). This CDR3 contains 20 residues. V was clipped by 0 bases and J by 0 bases; unmatched bases: 11. The CDR3 DNA reads TGTGCCAGTAGTATAGATCTCCTGGGACAGAGCCTCTCTGGGGCCAACGTCCTGACTTTC. Amino acids: CASSIDLLGQSLSGANVLTF.

This clonotype was observed a few times. The rearrangement uses TRBV6-5 and TRBJ2-3, with 9 nucleotides matching TRBD2. Germline CDR1 is MNHEY and CDR2 is SVGAGI. V lost 0 bases to trimming and J lost 7 bases; unmatched junction nucleotides: 8. The CDR3 has 16 amino acids. For the CDR3, the DNA is TGTGCCAGCAGTTACTCCTGGCGGGGGGGCCCCTATACGCAGTATTTT. Translated: CASSYSWRGGPYTQYF.

V and J are TRBV7-4 and TRBJ1-5; 11 bases map to TRBD1. This CDR3 contains 16 residues. With V trimmed by 0 bases and J by 6 bases, 4 bases remained unmatched. Germline V gene lookup returns CDR1 SGHVT and CDR2 SQSDAQ. The CDR3 sequence: CASSLAWTGGGQPQHF. The CDR3 DNA reads as TGTGCCAGCAGCTTAGCCTGGACAGGGGGCGGTCAGCCCCAGCATTTT.

The CDR3 region has the DNA TGTGCCAGCAGCTTCACAGGGGCCGGGAACACTGAAGCTTTCTTT. This sequence encodes CASSFTGAGNTEAFF. This sequence joins TRBV5-6 and TRBJ1-1, with 7 nucleotides matching TRBD1. V lost 2 bases and J lost 1; bases outside the gene matches: 5. CDR3 length equals 15 residues. Germline values: CDR1 SGHDT, CDR2 YYEEEE.

This clonotype has more than one count but fewer than ten. The V gene is TRBV28, the J gene TRBJ2-3, with D perhaps TRBD2 (5 bases). Germline CDR1 is MDHEN and CDR2 is SYDVKM. V lost 5 bases and J 3 bases, leaving 21 bases between the germline ends. The CDR3 has 17 residues. CDR3 nucleotide sequence: TGTGCCAGCAGTGCCGATCTACGAGGGTGGGGAACAGATACGCAGTATTTT. As protein: CASSADLRGWGTDTQYF. The full variable domain, rest sourced from reference TRBV28 and TRBJ2-3, is DVKVTQSSRYLVKRTGEKVFLECVQDMDHENMFWYRQDPGLGLRLIYFSYDVKMKEKGDIPEGYSVSREKKERFSLILESASTNQTSMYLCASSADLRGWGTDTQYFGPGTRLTVL.

In its sample, this clonotype was seen a few times. As DNA, the CDR3 is TGTGCCAGCAGCTTGCGCAGGGACGAGCAGTACTTC. Amino acid sequence: CASSLRRDEQYF. V gene TRBV7-9 combines with J gene TRBJ2-7; possibly TRBD1 for D (5 bases). The CDR3 runs to 12 residues. Germline V gene data show CDR1 as SEHNR and CDR2 as FQNEAQ (reference sequence). V shed 3 bases and J shed 5 bases, with 8 bases lying between them.

This clonotype showed up just a few times. This sequence joins TRBV20-1 and TRBJ2-7; D unresolved. The CDR3 runs to 14 residues. Trimming took 6 bases from V and 4 from J, leaving 19 bases between them. Germline CDR1 DFQATT, CDR2 SNEGSKA (reference sequence). CDR3 sequence: CSAWRPEIGYEQYV. Here the CDR3 DNA reads TGCAGTGCATGGCGGCCTGAGATCGGGTACGAGCAGTACGTC.

This clonotype was seen only a few times. V gene TRBV7-2 combines with J gene TRBJ2-1, with 7 bases fitting TRBD1. The J segment lost 4 bases and the V segment lost 5 bases, leaving 8 bases of the junction unmatched. The CDR3 has 15 amino acids. Germline CDR1 is SGHTA and CDR2 is FQGNSA. The CDR3 loop reads CASSTTGTDYNEQFF. Here the CDR3 DNA reads TGTGCCAGCAGCACTACCGGGACAGATTACAATGAGCAGTTCTTC.

This clonotype was counted a few times. The CDR3 loop is CASSSSGGGLNYEQYF. CDR3 coding DNA: TGTGCCAGCAGCTCGTCCGGGGGGGGCCTGAACTACGAGCAGTACTTC. The chain employs TRBV7-9 and TRBJ2-7; TRBD2 matches 8 bases. The CDR3 has 16 amino acids. V lost 4 bases and J lost 3; bases outside the gene matches: 11. Looked up from germline, CDR1 is SEHNR and CDR2 is FQNEAQ (reference sequence).